The clone carrying this T cell receptor (beta chain) was picked up a small number of times. The data are from a study of control samples from healthy donors and cancer patients. Here immunoSEQ multiplex PCR was the method, and the copy in TCRdb shows in-frame clones only, minus some. The sample lists 100,000 or so clones, roughly four fifths occurring once. This CDR3 comprises 14 residues. Germline V gene lookup returns CDR1 KGHSH and CDR2 LQKENI. Trimming took off 6 bases at V and 4 bases at J, with 12 bases between the two ends. The rearrangement links TRBV18 to TRBJ2-2; D ambiguous. Sequencing was done on a sample of blood. This clonotype was obtained from a woman aged 55-70 years in good health. The CDR3 nucleotides are TGTGCCAGCTCGCCCCTTCCGTCCACCGGGGAGCTGTTTTTT. Translation gives CASSPLPSTGELFF. Based on the CDR3 plus reference TRBV18 and TRBJ2-2, the full variable domain is NAGVMQNPRHLVRRRGQEARLRCSPMKGHSHVYWYRQLPEEGLKFMVYLQKENIIDESGMPKERFSAEFPKEGPSILRIQQVVRGDSAAYFCASSPLPSTGELFFGEGSRLTVL.